The 21 T cell receptor beta chains presented below share a single source sample, sequenced in a study of early T cells in non-severe SARS-CoV-2 infection. TCRdb fed the 5' RACE reads into MiXCR, producing one record per CDR3 protein. Of roughly 83,000 distinct CDR3 sequences listed, about 12% are singletons. The sample in question was whole blood, obtained at baseline. The receptors come from an adult who was a healthcare worker with PCR-confirmed SARS-CoV-2 infection or an uninfected control (not recorded which).

The chain is built from TRBV30 and TRBJ2-4, with D hard to call. CDR3 length: 12 residues. V lost 0 bases to trimming and J lost 7 bases, with 7 bases between them. CDR1 and CDR2 from the germline V gene are GTSNPN and SVGIG (reference sequence). The CDR3: CAWSVRQNIQYF. The CDR3 coding sequence is TGTGCCTGGAGTGTACGGCAGAACATTCAGTACTTC.

The chain couples TRBV6-6 to TRBJ2-3, with D unclear. Trimming shortened V by 6 bases and J by 0 bases, and 7 bases separated the two germline ends. The germline gives CDR1 MNHNY, CDR2 SVGAGI (reference sequence). This CDR3 contains 13 residues. For the CDR3, the DNA is TGTGCCAGCAGCCGCGACAGCACAGATACGCAGTATTTT. This translates into CASSRDSTDTQYF.

This clonotype was seen just once. The chain combines TRBV12-5 with TRBJ1-1; no clear D. Germline V gene data show CDR1 as LGHNT and CDR2 as FRNRAP. The CDR3 extends over 13 amino acids. Trimming took off 5 bases at V and 1 base at J, with 8 bases between the two ends. This CDR3 is CASGTRENTEAFF. Written as DNA, the CDR3 is TGTGCTAGTGGTACCCGTGAGAACACTGAAGCTTTCTTT.

This clonotype was seen a handful of times. The V call is TRBV7-8, the J call TRBJ2-6; D may correspond to TRBD1 or TRBD2 (6 bases each). The CDR3 consists of 20 residues. Germline V gene sequence: CDR1 SGHVS, CDR2 FQNEAQ. The germline V and J ends were trimmed by 6 bases and 0 bases, with 24 bases remaining between them. The CDR3: CASREGTGYTQGSGANVLTF. CDR3 sequence (DNA): TGTGCCAGCAGGGAGGGTACAGGGTATACCCAGGGCTCTGGGGCCAACGTCCTGACTTTC.

This clonotype came up a few times. This CDR3 is CASSQELPDTQYF. For the CDR3, the DNA is TGTGCCAGCAGCCAAGAACTTCCAGATACGCAGTATTTT. This chain joins TRBV14 and TRBJ2-3; D unclear. This CDR3 comprises 13 residues. The germline CDR1 and CDR2 sequences are SGHDN and FVKESK. V was cut by 0 bases and J by 4 bases, with 5 bases left in between. Full variable domain (missing parts from reference TRBV14 and TRBJ2-3): EAGVTQFPSHSVIEKGQTVTLRCDPISGHDNLYWYRRVMGKEIKFLLHFVKESKQDESGMPNNRFLAERTGGTYSTLKVQPAELEDSGVYFCASSQELPDTQYFGPGTRLTVL.

The V and J genes are TRBV12-3 or TRBV12-4 and TRBJ1-2, with D uncertain. Trimming left V 7 bases short and J 7 bases short, with 13 bases between. This CDR3 has 12 amino acids. CDR3 coding DNA: TGTGCCAGCACCTTGGGAGGTCTTGGCTACACCTTC. Translated, it gives CASTLGGLGYTF.

This clonotype occurred many times. V usage is TRBV11-2 and J usage is TRBJ1-6; D may be TRBD1 (6 bases). Trimming removed 3 bases from V and 1 base from J, with 16 bases in between. Germline V CDR1 and CDR2: SGHAT, FQNNGV. The CDR3 has 18 amino acids. The CDR3 is CASSLTGGFGSYNSPLHF. For the CDR3, the DNA is TGTGCCAGCAGCTTGACAGGCGGGTTTGGATCCTATAATTCACCCCTCCACTTT.

This clonotype was seen only a few times. This rearrangement joins TRBV7-8 to TRBJ2-7; TRBD2 matches at 7 bases. The CDR3 is made up of 17 amino acids. V dropped 5 bases and J dropped 2; count of bases not matched to a gene: 15. The V gene's germline CDR1 is SGHVS and CDR2 FQNEAQ. The CDR3 DNA sequence: TGTGCCAGCAGCGCTCGACATGCAGCGGGAAGAACCTACGAGCAGTACTTC. Translation gives CASSARHAAGRTYEQYF. Based on the CDR3 plus reference TRBV7-8 and TRBJ2-7, the full variable domain is GAGVSQSPRYKVAKRGQDVALRCDPISGHVSLFWYQQALGQGPEFLTYFQNEAQLDKSGLPSDRFFAERPEGSVSTLKIQRTQQEDSAVYLCASSARHAAGRTYEQYFGPGTRLTVT.

V and J are TRBV3-1 and TRBJ2-2; 8 nucleotides match TRBD1. The germline CDR1 and CDR2 sequences are LGHDT and YNNKEL (reference sequence). This CDR3 is built from 17 residues. V lost 0 bases and J lost 0; bases outside the gene matches: 3. CDR3 coding DNA: TGTGCCAGCAGCCAAGATAGGGGACAGGCGAACACCGGGGAGCTGTTTTTT. This gives the protein CASSQDRGQANTGELFF.

This clonotype was observed at least ten times. This chain connects TRBV10-2 to TRBJ2-3; possibly TRBD2 for D (5 bases). The CDR3 sequence is 15 residues long. Germline CDR1 reads WSHSY; CDR2 reads SAAADI. The ends were cut back, 6 bases at V and 6 bases at J, with 19 bases in the middle. DNA for the CDR3: TGCGCCAGCAGCCCTCTTCCCCCGGGGAGTGATACGCAGTATTTT. It specifies CASSPLPPGSDTQYF.

This clonotype came up a few times. V usage is TRBV20-1 and J usage is TRBJ2-1, with 8 bases aligning to TRBD2. The germline V gene has CDR1 DFQATT and CDR2 SNEGSKA (reference sequence). The CDR3 is 15 amino acids. J gave up 7 bases and V 0 bases, and 8 bases lay outside the gene matches. The chain's CDR3 is CSAREGTRDGNEQFF. CDR3 nucleotides: TGCAGTGCTAGAGAAGGGACTAGAGATGGGAATGAGCAGTTCTTC.

This clonotype was recorded a few times. The rearrangement uses TRBV28 and TRBJ2-7, with D tentatively TRBD1 (6 bases). Germline V lookup: CDR1 MDHEN, CDR2 SYDVKM. The length of the CDR3 is 13 residues. V gave up 10 bases and J gave up 0 bases, with 13 bases separating them. The CDR3 spells CATRTGSSYEQYF. Here the CDR3 DNA reads TGTGCCACCCGAACAGGGAGCTCCTACGAGCAGTACTTC. Together with reference TRBV28 and TRBJ2-7, the CDR3 gives the full variable domain: DVKVTQSSRYLVKRTGEKVFLECVQDMDHENMFWYRQDPGLGLRLIYFSYDVKMKEKGDIPEGYSVSREKKERFSLILESASTNQTSMYLCATRTGSSYEQYFGPGTRLTVT.

The rearrangement joins TRBV27 to TRBJ2-3; D remains ambiguous. The CDR3 runs to 15 residues. Germline V lookup: CDR1 MNHEY, CDR2 SMNVEV (reference sequence). Trimming removed 5 bases at V and 2 bases at J, with 14 bases between. The CDR3 loop reads CASSLMTPDTDTQYF. The DNA for the CDR3 is TGTGCCAGCAGTCTCATGACTCCAGACACAGATACGCAGTATTTT.

This clonotype was seen a handful of times. The chain has TRBV27 and TRBJ1-5; TRBD1 matches at 9 bases. V was pared by 2 bases and J by 6 bases, with 8 bases of the junction left unmatched. The CDR3 is 16 residues long. Per the germline V gene, CDR1 is MNHEY and CDR2 is SMNVEV (reference sequence). The CDR3 here is CASSLRSTGGIQPQHF. The CDR3, as DNA: TGTGCCAGCAGTTTAAGGTCGACAGGGGGGATTCAGCCCCAGCATTTT.

This clonotype was recorded a few times. The chain links TRBV24-1 to TRBJ2-1, with 8 bases that match TRBD1. Germline assignment: CDR1 KGHDR and CDR2 SFDVKD. The CDR3 has 14 residues. With 6 bases clipped from V and 4 bases from J, the junction kept 4 bases outside the gene matches. CDR3 coding DNA: TGTGCCACCAGTCCCGGACAGGGTTACAATGAGCAGTTCTTC. It codes for CATSPGQGYNEQFF.

Many counts were recorded for this clonotype. This chain uses TRBV20-1 with TRBJ1-2; 7 nucleotides match TRBD1. Germline CDR1 and CDR2: DFQATT and SNEGSKA (reference sequence). The ends lost 0 bases at V and 3 bases at J; junction bases unmatched: 7. This CDR3 is 15 amino acids long. Written as DNA, the CDR3 is TGCAGTGCTAGAGATCGAGGGGGCGCTCACTATGGCTACACCTTC. Protein sequence: CSARDRGGAHYGYTF.

This clonotype has more than one count but fewer than ten. The chain employs TRBV12-3 or TRBV12-4 and TRBJ2-5; D is unresolved. The germline V and J ends were trimmed by 7 bases and 7 bases, with 19 bases remaining between them. The CDR3 totals 14 residues. The CDR3 spells CASTIGRPKGTQYF. The DNA for the CDR3 is TGTGCCAGCACTATAGGCAGACCAAAGGGGACCCAGTACTTC.

This clonotype appeared many times. This sequence joins TRBV25-1 and TRBJ2-3; 13 nucleotides agree with TRBD2. This CDR3 has 19 residues. V trimming: 10 bases; J trimming: 2 bases; junction bases outside the gene matches: 18. The germline V gene has CDR1 MGHDK and CDR2 SYGVNS. CDR3 residues: CATGLAGVANYHPTDTQYF. DNA of the CDR3: TGTGCCACCGGACTAGCGGGAGTGGCGAACTATCACCCCACAGATACGCAGTATTTT.

A few counts support this clonotype. The junction departs from germline at one end; a sequencing error may be responsible. The chain uses TRBV29-1 and TRBJ1-2; a possible D gene is TRBD1 (5 bases). CDR1 SQVTM and CDR2 ANQGSEA come from the germline V gene. The length of the CDR3 is 13 residues. CDR3 DNA sequence: TGCAGCGTTGAGCCCAGGGCGGACTATGGCAACACCTTC. Amino acids: CSVEPRADYGNTF.

This clonotype was seen at least ten times. This chain joins TRBV20-1 and TRBJ2-3; D unresolved. The CDR3 totals 11 residues. The V and J ends lost 2 bases and 6 bases respectively, with 6 bases between them. Per the germline V gene, CDR1 is DFQATT and CDR2 is SNEGSKA (reference sequence). The CDR3 nucleotides are TGCAGTGCTAGACCTCAGGATACGCAGTATTTT. Translating it yields CSARPQDTQYF.

The J gene is TRBJ1-4, the V gene TRBV28; the D is unclear. From germline, CDR1 is MDHEN and CDR2 SYDVKM. There are 15 residues in the CDR3. The germline V and J ends were trimmed by 7 bases and 3 bases, with 15 bases remaining between them. This CDR3 is CASTLGGLSNEKLFF. Here the CDR3 DNA reads TGTGCCAGCACCTTAGGCGGTTTATCTAATGAAAAACTGTTTTTT.